Below are 2 T cell receptor beta chains sequenced from a single sample in a study of blood T cell repertoires in COVID-19. The protocol was immunoSEQ multiplex PCR, while the TCRdb copy is restricted to in-frame clones and leaves out a portion. The data hold some 20,000 clones, with 85% observed a single time. Sequencing was done on a sample of peripheral blood. All receptors come from an elderly man with acute or convalescent COVID-19.

The J gene is TRBJ2-7, the V gene TRBV6-5; 8 nucleotides agree with TRBD1. Trimming cost V 2 bases and J 5 bases; bases outside gene matches: 8. This CDR3 region has 15 residues. Germline CDR1 and CDR2: MNHEY and SVGAGI. Written as DNA, the CDR3 is TGTGCCAGCAGTTACCGGCCAGGGGGCGTGGACGAGCAGTACTTC. It is translated as CASSYRPGGVDEQYF.

V and J are TRBV10-3 and TRBJ2-3, with TRBD1 matching over 9 bases. Looked up from germline, CDR1 is ENHRY and CDR2 is SYGVKD. This CDR3 has 15 amino acids. The V gene end was trimmed by 3 bases and the J gene end by 5 bases; junction bases not matched to a gene: 6. CDR3 loop: CAISEWGQGKDTQYF. The CDR3 DNA is TGTGCCATCAGTGAATGGGGACAGGGCAAAGATACGCAGTATTTT.